Listed below are T cell receptor beta chains from one sample, sequenced in a study of early T cells in non-severe SARS-CoV-2 infection. TCRdb re-called the 5' RACE reads through MiXCR, storing one row per CDR3 protein. The sample has approximately 75,000 distinct CDR3 sequences; more than 14% are singletons. Sample: whole blood, taken at baseline. The receptors derive from an adult who was a healthcare worker with PCR-confirmed SARS-CoV-2 infection or an uninfected control (not recorded which). Both conserved end residues are part of each CDR3. A D gene is named only where the DNA matches it firmly. The listing skips clone size in some rows; elsewhere it reads once, few, many or a size class.

V gene	D gene	clone size	J gene	CDR3 DNA	CDR3 protein
TRBV25-1	NA	few	TRBJ1-1	TGTGCCAGCAGTGAAGCGGACAGTTTAGGCACTGAAGCTTTCTTT	CASSEADSLGTEAFF
TRBV7-3	NA	NA	TRBJ2-2	TGTGCCAGCAGCCCCTTAAGCCCCGGGGAGCTGTTTTTT	CASSPLSPGELFF
TRBV4-2	NA	many	TRBJ2-7	TGTGCCAGCAGCCAAGATGGGCTCGGCTACGAGCAGTACTTC	CASSQDGLGYEQYF
TRBV11-2	NA	NA	TRBJ2-3	TGTGCCAGCAGCCCCCTCGGGGCGTACACAGATACGCAGTATTTT	CASSPLGAYTDTQYF
TRBV6-6	NA	NA	TRBJ1-1	TGTGCCAGCAGTTACTCGGAGGAGATGAACACTGAAGCTTTCTTT	CASSYSEEMNTEAFF
TRBV27	NA	NA	TRBJ1-5	TGTGCCAGCAGTTTCCGGAGCAATCAGCCCCAGCATTTT	CASSFRSNQPQHF
TRBV19	NA	NA	TRBJ1-5	TGTGCCAGTAGTCTTATGGACCCCCATCAGCCCCAGCATTTT	CASSLMDPHQPQHF
TRBV14	TRBD2	many	TRBJ2-7	TGTGCCAGCAGCCAAGATTTTTCGACTAGCGGGAGTTTTACCTACGAGCAGTACTTC	CASSQDFSTSGSFTYEQYF
TRBV12-3/TRBV12-4	NA	NA	TRBJ2-7	TGTGCCAGCAGTACGGGACATTCTTCCTACGAGCAGTACTTC	CASSTGHSSYEQYF
TRBV18	NA	few	TRBJ2-3	TGTGCCAGCTCTCAGTCTAGCACAGATACGCAGTATTTT	CASSQSSTDTQYF
TRBV28	TRBD1	many	TRBJ1-2	TGTGCCAGCAGTTCGTACAGGGGACCCCGCTTCTTC	CASSSYRGPRFF
TRBV4-1	NA	NA	TRBJ2-4	TGCGCCAGCAGCCAAGGAAGGAGCAGTTTGAACATTCAGTACTTC	CASSQGRSSLNIQYF
TRBV9	TRBD2	many	TRBJ2-1	TGTGCCAGCAGCGTGACTAGCGGTACCAACAATGAGCAGTTCTTC	CASSVTSGTNNEQFF
TRBV18	NA	many	TRBJ2-1	TGTGCCAGCTCACCAGGCAGGCAGGGTGAGCAGTTCTTC	CASSPGRQGEQFF
TRBV4-2	NA	NA	TRBJ2-3	TGTGCCAGCAGCCATGCAGGGGAGAGGGATACGCAGTATTTT	CASSHAGERDTQYF
TRBV20-1	TRBD2	NA	TRBJ2-3	TGCAGTGCTAGTAGAGTAGCGGGAGGCCCCCAGGATACGCAGTATTTT	CSASRVAGGPQDTQYF
TRBV5-5	TRBD1	NA	TRBJ1-6	TGTGCCAGCATGGGGACAGCAAATTCACCCCTCCACTTT	CASMGTANSPLHF
TRBV5-1	NA	few	TRBJ2-1	TGCGCCAGCCGACAAATAAGCTCCTACAATGAGCAGTTCTTC	CASRQISSYNEQFF
TRBV24-1	NA	NA	TRBJ2-1	TGTGCCCGCAAGAGGAGGGACTCAGGAGATGAGCAGTTCTTC	CARKRRDSGDEQFF
TRBV28	NA	many	TRBJ2-5	TGTGCCAGCAGTCTCCCGGGGAGGAGAAGCGGGACCCAGTACTTC	CASSLPGRRSGTQYF
TRBV6-1	TRBD2	NA	TRBJ2-1	TGTGCCAGCGGACGACTAGCCCACAATGAGCAGTTCTTC	CASGRLAHNEQFF
TRBV4-1	TRBD2	NA	TRBJ2-5	TGCGCCAGCAGCCCCCTATTGGGAGCGGGGGGTCAAGAGACCCAGTACTTC	CASSPLLGAGGQETQYF
TRBV10-3	NA	NA	TRBJ1-4	TGTGCCATCAGTGCGCTCCAGACTAATGAAAAACTGTTTTTT	CAISALQTNEKLFF
TRBV12-3/TRBV12-4	NA	NA	TRBJ2-1	TGTGCCAGCAGTGGGCCCTTAAGCGGTAACAATGAGCAGTTCTTC	CASSGPLSGNNEQFF
TRBV7-9	TRBD1	many	TRBJ2-7	TGTGCCAGCAGCTTGCAGGGGGCACCCTACGAGCAGTACTTC	CASSLQGAPYEQYF
TRBV7-2	NA	many	TRBJ2-5	TGTGCCAGCAGCTTAGTTATCCATGGGGAGACCCAGTACTTC	CASSLVIHGETQYF
TRBV3-1	NA	NA	TRBJ2-2	TGTGCCAGCAGTCCCGACGGAACGAACACCGGGGAGCTGTTTTTT	CASSPDGTNTGELFF
TRBV28	TRBD1	few	TRBJ2-2	TGTGCCAGCAGTGACAGGGCAAACACCGGGGAGCTGTTTTTT	CASSDRANTGELFF
TRBV20-1	NA	NA	TRBJ1-2	TGCAGTGCTAGAGCCTCGACAGGAGCTAACTATGGCTACACCTTC	CSARASTGANYGYTF
TRBV5-1	NA	NA	TRBJ2-2	TGCGCCAGCAGCTTTTTACAGGGAACCGGGGAGCTGTTTTTT	CASSFLQGTGELFF
TRBV19	NA	NA	TRBJ1-5	TGTGCCAGTAGTATGGGGGCAGCAGTAAATCAGCCCCAGCATTTT	CASSMGAAVNQPQHF
TRBV4-1	NA	many	TRBJ2-3	TGCGCCAGCAGTCCTGCCGGACACGACACAGATACGCAGTATTTT	CASSPAGHDTDTQYF
TRBV29-1	NA	NA	TRBJ2-5	TGCAGCGTTGAAAGGTGGCAGAACCAAGAGACCCAGTACTTC	CSVERWQNQETQYF
TRBV24-1	NA	many	TRBJ2-5	TGTGCCACCAGTGATTCAGAAGAGACCCAGTACTTC	CATSDSEETQYF
TRBV29-1	NA	few	TRBJ2-7	TGCAGCGTTGAAATCTCCGGAAACAACGAGCAGTACTTC	CSVEISGNNEQYF
TRBV18	NA	many	TRBJ2-7	TGTGCCAGCTCACCAATGGCAGATGTCGAGCAGTACTTC	CASSPMADVEQYF
TRBV2	NA	NA	TRBJ2-7	TGTGCCAGCACCAGGGACCCATACTACGAGCAGTACTTC	CASTRDPYYEQYF
TRBV5-1	NA	few	TRBJ2-3	TGCGCCAGCAGCTTGGTCCCAGGGGGCACAGATACGCAGTATTTT	CASSLVPGGTDTQYF
TRBV5-4	NA	few	TRBJ2-1	TGTGCCAGCAGCTTGAATGCCGAGACGGGAGAGCAGTTCTTC	CASSLNAETGEQFF
TRBV20-1	NA	few	TRBJ2-7	TGCAGTGCCAGCCCCAGCGGGACAAGTGAGGTGCAGTACTTC	CSASPSGTSEVQYF
TRBV11-2	NA	NA	TRBJ2-5	TGTGCCAGCAGCTCGACCTCACAGGGTCCCCAGTACTTC	CASSSTSQGPQYF
TRBV6-1	NA	NA	TRBJ2-3	TGTGCCAGCAGAGATATCGCACAATTCACAGATACGCAGTATTTT	CASRDIAQFTDTQYF
TRBV2	NA	NA	TRBJ2-1	TGTGCCAGCATCGCGGACATCTACAATGAGCAGTTCTTC	CASIADIYNEQFF
TRBV5-4	NA	NA	TRBJ2-3	TGTGCCAGCAGCTCACCCACTAACACAGATACGCAGTATTTT	CASSSPTNTDTQYF
TRBV20-1	NA	NA	TRBJ1-6	TGCAGTGTTATGGAGAGCTCCTATAATTCACCCCTCCACTTT	CSVMESSYNSPLHF
TRBV9	NA	NA	TRBJ2-5	TGTGCCAGCAGCGTTGGGCTTCTGGAGACCCAGTACTTC	CASSVGLLETQYF
TRBV2	NA	few	TRBJ2-3	TGTGCCAGCAGACCGGGACTTAGCACAGATACGCAGTATTTT	CASRPGLSTDTQYF
TRBV30	NA	few	TRBJ2-5	TGTGCCTGGAGGCCAGTTGGAGAGACCCAGTACTTC	CAWRPVGETQYF
TRBV4-2	NA	few	TRBJ1-5	TGTGCCAGCAGCCAAGATGAGGGGCAGCCCCAGCATTTT	CASSQDEGQPQHF
TRBV7-3	NA	many	TRBJ2-1	TGTGCCAGCTCCTGGGGTAATGAGCAGTTCTTC	CASSWGNEQFF
TRBV7-9	TRBD1	few	TRBJ1-1	TGTGCCAGCAGCTTCCTGGACAGGCAGAACACTGAAGCTTTCTTT	CASSFLDRQNTEAFF
TRBV29-1	NA	many	TRBJ2-1	TGCAGCGTTGGCCAGAACAATGAGCAGTTCTTC	CSVGQNNEQFF
TRBV28	NA	few	TRBJ2-4	TGTGCCAGCACTTTGCAGGACCAAAACATTCAGTACTTC	CASTLQDQNIQYF
TRBV18	NA	NA	TRBJ1-4	TGTGCCAGCTCAAACGGGGTTTCCGCAACTAATGAAAAACTGTTTTTT	CASSNGVSATNEKLFF
TRBV30	TRBD2	few	TRBJ2-1	TGTGCCTGGAGGCTAGCGGGAGTGTCCTACAATGAGCAGTTCTTC	CAWRLAGVSYNEQFF